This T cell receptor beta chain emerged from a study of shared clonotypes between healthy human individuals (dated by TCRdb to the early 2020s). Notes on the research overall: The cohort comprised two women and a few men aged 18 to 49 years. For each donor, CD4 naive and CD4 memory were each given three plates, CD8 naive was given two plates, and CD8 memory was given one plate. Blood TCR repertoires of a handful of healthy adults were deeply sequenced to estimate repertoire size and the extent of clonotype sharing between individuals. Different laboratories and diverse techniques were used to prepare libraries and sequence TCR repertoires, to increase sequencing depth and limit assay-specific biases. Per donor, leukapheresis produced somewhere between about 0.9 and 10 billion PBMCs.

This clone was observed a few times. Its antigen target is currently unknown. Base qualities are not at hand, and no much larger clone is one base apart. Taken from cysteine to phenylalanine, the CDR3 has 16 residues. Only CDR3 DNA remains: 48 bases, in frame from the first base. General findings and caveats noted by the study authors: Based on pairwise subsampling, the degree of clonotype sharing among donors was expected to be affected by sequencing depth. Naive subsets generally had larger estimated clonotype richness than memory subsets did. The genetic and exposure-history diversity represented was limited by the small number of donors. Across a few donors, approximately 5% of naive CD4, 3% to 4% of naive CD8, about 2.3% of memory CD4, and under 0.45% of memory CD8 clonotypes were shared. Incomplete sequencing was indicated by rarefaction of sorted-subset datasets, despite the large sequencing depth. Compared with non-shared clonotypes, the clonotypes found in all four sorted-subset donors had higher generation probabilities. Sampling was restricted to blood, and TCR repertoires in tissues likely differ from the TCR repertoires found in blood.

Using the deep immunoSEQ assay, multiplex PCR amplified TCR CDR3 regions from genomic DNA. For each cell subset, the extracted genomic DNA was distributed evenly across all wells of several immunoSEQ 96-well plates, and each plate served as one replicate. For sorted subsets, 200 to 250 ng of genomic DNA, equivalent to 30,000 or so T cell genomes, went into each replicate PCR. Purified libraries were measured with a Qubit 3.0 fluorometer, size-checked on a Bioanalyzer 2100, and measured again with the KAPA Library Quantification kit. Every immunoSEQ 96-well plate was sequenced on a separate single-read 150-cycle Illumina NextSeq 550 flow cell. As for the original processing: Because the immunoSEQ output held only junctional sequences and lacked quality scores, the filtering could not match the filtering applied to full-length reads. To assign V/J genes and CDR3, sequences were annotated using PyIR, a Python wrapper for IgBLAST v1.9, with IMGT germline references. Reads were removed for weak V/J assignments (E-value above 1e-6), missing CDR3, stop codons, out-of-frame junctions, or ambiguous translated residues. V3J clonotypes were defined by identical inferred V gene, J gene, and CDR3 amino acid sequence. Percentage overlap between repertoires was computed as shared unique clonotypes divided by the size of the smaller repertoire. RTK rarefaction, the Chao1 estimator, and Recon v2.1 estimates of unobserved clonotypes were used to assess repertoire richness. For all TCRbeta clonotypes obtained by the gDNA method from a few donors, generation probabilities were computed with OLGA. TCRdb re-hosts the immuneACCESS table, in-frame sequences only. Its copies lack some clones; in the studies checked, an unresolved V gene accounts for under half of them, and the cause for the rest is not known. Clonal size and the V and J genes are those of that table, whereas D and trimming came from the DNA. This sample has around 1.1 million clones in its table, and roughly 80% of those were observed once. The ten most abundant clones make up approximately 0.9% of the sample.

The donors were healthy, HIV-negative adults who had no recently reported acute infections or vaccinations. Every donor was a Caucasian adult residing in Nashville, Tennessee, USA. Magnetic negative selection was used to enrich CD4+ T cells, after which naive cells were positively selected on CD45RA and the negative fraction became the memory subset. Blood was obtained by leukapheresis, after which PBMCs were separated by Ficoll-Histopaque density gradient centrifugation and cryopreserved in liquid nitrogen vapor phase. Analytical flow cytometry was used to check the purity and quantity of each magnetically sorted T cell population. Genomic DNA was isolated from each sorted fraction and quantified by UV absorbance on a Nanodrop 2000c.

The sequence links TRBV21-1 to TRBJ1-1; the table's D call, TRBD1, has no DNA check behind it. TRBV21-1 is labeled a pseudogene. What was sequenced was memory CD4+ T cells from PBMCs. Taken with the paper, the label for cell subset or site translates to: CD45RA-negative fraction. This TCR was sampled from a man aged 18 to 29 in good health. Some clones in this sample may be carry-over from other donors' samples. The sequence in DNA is TGTGCCAGCAGCCAAAGAGGGGACAGGGACCACACTGAAGCTTTCTTT. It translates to CASSQRGDRDHTEAFF.